The source of this T cell receptor (beta chain) is a study of cytomegalovirus exposure and HLA in healthy donors (dated 2017 in TCRdb). Study-wide context: In an earlier analysis of approximately 500 of the donors, approximately 300 Gb of sequence data and 100 million or so unique TCR beta sequences from approximately 180 million T cells were reported. Typing coverage differed by locus: A, B, C, DRB1 and DQB1 were typed in about 620-640 donors, DQA1 in 522, DPA1 in roughly 590, and DPB1 in just under 490. An earlier analysis of approximately 630 of the donors applied high-throughput TCR beta sequencing to assess whether each TCR beta V gene segment acted as functional or pseudogenic. The study aimed to test whether cataloging public T cell receptors could reveal signatures of past pathogen exposure. Roughly 5 DR-DQ haplotypes were handled as single units for association and clustering, since linkage in the cohort was strong. High-throughput TCR immunosequencing, statistical association of individual TCRs with disease status, and machine learning were combined to predict cytomegalovirus infection status. Donor age, sex, ethnicity and CMV serostatus were collected together with the repertoire data. Among some 400 genotyped donors of the cohort, an average of around 220,000 unique TCR beta nucleotide sequences was sequenced per donor, of which roughly 17% were non-productive. A later analysis re-examined previously published TCR beta repertoires from roughly 720 donors and added high-resolution HLA genotyping to investigate patterns of TCR occurrence. Among the roughly 400 genotyped donors, under 90% belonged to the genetic ancestry cluster associated with self-reported Caucasian donors. Along with the roughly 710-subject first cohort, a separate validation cohort of over a hundred different subjects was used. An early release covering over 500 HLA-typed donors comprised roughly 300 gigabases of sequencing data and about 90 million unique TCR sequences. Class I and class II HLA loci were covered by the typing at four-digit resolution. The later analysis used no new phenotypic data to find candidate immune exposures, relying instead on TCR beta sequences and their occurrence across donors. In a later genetic analysis, genome-wide SNP genotypes for about three fifths of the 666 donors were used, and that subset was treated as a discovery cohort. The study used immunosequencing to profile the T cell repertoires of under 700 subjects and linked those repertoires to cytomegalovirus serostatus. All discovery cohort repertoires had been generated using a single sequencing platform.

Libraries were made using the immunoSEQ multiplex PCR assay. For the multiplex PCR, a mixture combining 60 forward primers for TCR Vbeta segments and 13 reverse primers for TCR Jbeta segments was used. A multiplex PCR assay on genomic DNA amplified the CDR3 region of rearranged TCR beta genes. The amplified TCR beta libraries were sequenced on the Illumina HiSeq System as 87-base-pair reads. Per the source publication's procedure: A later analysis tallied around 82 million unique TCR beta chains across the 666 repertoires, and approximately 9.9 million of those chains were shared by two or more donors. Raw reads were error-corrected and collapsed into unique sequences with a nearest-neighbor algorithm that merged closely related sequences to remove PCR and sequencing errors. To assign V, D and J gene segments, CDR3 sequences were aligned to IMGT reference sequences. For a sequence to be retained, a match of at least six nucleotides to both a V gene segment and a J gene segment was required. A rearrangement was called productive if the CDR3 had no stop codons and remained in frame with V and J, and every other rearrangement was called non-productive. Following IMGT convention, CDR3 was defined as the stretch from the second conserved V-encoded cysteine up to the conserved J-encoded phenylalanine. Sequences without an unambiguous match to a single V gene segment were excluded from the earlier analysis of almost 600 of the donors. In an earlier analysis of roughly 600 of the donors, a V segment was called functional when productive rearrangements were above 56.7%, and segregating when the standard deviation between donors exceeded 5%. A statistical classification framework was built to diagnose cytomegalovirus status from the catalog of TCR beta chain sequences. In a later analysis, TCR nucleotide sequences were compared against IMGT/GENE-DB human TR gene sequences so that V and J genes could be assigned. Using the TCRdist pipeline, a later analysis assigned CDR3 sequences along with most-parsimonious VDJ recombination scenarios. A later analysis defined each TCR beta chain by its CDR3 amino acid sequence plus V-gene family, and excluded reads lacking a unique V-gene family. A later analysis removed 550 to 650 highly shared, low-generation-probability nucleotide sequences to deal with suspected cross-contamination and a sequencing artifact. For each public chain, a later analysis derived a clonal expansion index from normalized ranks of inferred template counts within each repertoire. A later analysis computed generation probabilities with a VDJ recombination model fitted to out-of-frame rearrangements, and checked the results against IGoR. Hypergeometric tests were used in a later analysis to score TCR-TCR, TCR-HLA and TCR-CMV co-occurrence, with a repertoire-size bias correction applied to the TCR pairs. To estimate false discovery rates, a later analysis permuted the HLA or CMV assignments 20 times. In a later analysis, co-occurring TCRs were grouped with DBSCAN, and TCRdist sequence similarity was added when clustering was performed within HLA-allele-positive subsets. Co-occurrence clustering excluded repertoires with fewer than 30,000 or more than 120,000 public chains, plus five with anomalous nucleotide sharing. What TCRdb holds here is the immuneACCESS table cut down to in-frame rearrangements. Part of the clones is not present; checked against another copy, under half of the missing clones reflect an unresolved V gene, and the others are unexplained. From that table come the V and J calls and clone size; the DNA was used to work out D and trimming. A total of about 43,000 clones appear in this sample, roughly half of them only once. Approximately 6% of the sample lies in the top ten.

The sample holds a few counts of this clone. Its antigen specificity is not known. No base quality values were provided; no much bigger clone lies one nucleotide off. There are 13 amino acids in the CDR3, from cysteine to phenylalanine inclusive. Kept here is only the CDR3 DNA, which spans 39 bases and is read in frame from base 1. Trimming costs V 4 bases and J 2 bases, and their ends lie 5 bases apart. CDR1 and CDR2 are read off the germline V gene as SGHTA and FQGTGA. In total, just over 650 healthy bone marrow donors made up the cohort. At the time of sampling, every cohort member was nominally healthy, though immune exposures that went unrecorded were likely present. The donor tested CMV seronegative, placing the donor among the 350 or so seronegative members of the cohort. A peripheral blood sample was collected from each donor, and TCR beta sequencing was performed on peripheral blood mononuclear cells. Genomic DNA was extracted from the blood cell samples with the Qiagen DNeasy Blood Extraction Kit.

Paper-wide results and their limitations: In an earlier analysis of 587 of the donors, most TCR beta V segments appeared in productive rearrangements about 87% or about 30% of the time, broadly matching IMGT annotations. The sequencing pipeline was judged likely to have produced a cluster of highly shared sequence variants as a technical artifact. Because the 87-base-pair reads could not distinguish some IMGT-functional V segments, including TRBV6-2 and TRBV6-3, those segments were excluded. Most TCR sequences were observed very rarely across donors, whereas some public TCRs were present in many individuals. Sequencing depth was assumed to be roughly uniform across donors in the presence/absence analyses, though that assumption may not hold. Only TCR beta chains were sequenced in this cohort, and the absence of alpha or paired-chain data limited detectable features. In a later analysis, HLA-associated TCR beta chains showed more clonal expansion and lower generation probabilities than non-associated chains that were equally common. A further reported finding was that TCR beta sequences accurately predicted the HLA-A and HLA-B alleles for most subjects in the first cohort. Correlated functional status among segregating V segments might be attributable to linkage disequilibrium, but an unknown experimental factor could not be ruled out. Because counts were too low, about 15 rarely observed V segments, including chromosome 9 orphons, were left out of the earlier analysis of some 600 of the donors. When HLA alleles, especially DR and DQ, strongly co-occurred, TCR associations were difficult to assign to individual alleles. According to a later analysis, parvovirus B19, influenza, CMV and Epstein-Barr virus appeared linked to several top co-occurrence clusters. The authors suggested that the approach could potentially be generalized to other disease states and immunological phenotypes. According to a later genetic analysis, donors in an Asian-associated ancestry cluster had fewer N-insertions in productive TCRs than the approximately 610-donor mean. In a later analysis, some 17,000 TCR beta sequences were associated with specific HLA alleles at a false discovery rate of 0.05. Three of the identified cytomegalovirus-associated TCR beta chains were confirmed in vitro to be specific for cytomegalovirus antigens. In the study, approximately 160 TCR beta chains were listed as associated with cytomegalovirus. According to a later analysis, most CMV-associated TCR beta chains appeared to be HLA-restricted, and the HLA associations seemed to be driven largely by CMV exposure. Because HLA typing was unavailable for some donors at each locus, only the typed subset was used in association tests. An association between a missense DCLRE1C variant and V-gene and J-gene trimming of TCR beta chains was found in a later genetic analysis and replicated in an independent cohort. The only immune exposure information available for the cohort was CMV serostatus. In a later analysis, the rate of TCR association differed among HLA loci, with DRB1 alleles having the most associated TCRs and HLA-C alleles having the fewest. The classifier was reported to diagnose cytomegalovirus status with high specificity and sensitivity in both the original and validation cohorts.

Rearrangement joined TRBV7-3 to TRBJ1-4; no D segment can be confidently identified. The specimen sequenced was PBMCs. The TCR was taken from a man in his sixties in good health and CMV-seronegative. The CDR3 in this case is CASSSSTNEKLFF. The DNA is as follows: TGTGCCAGCAGCTCCAGTACTAATGAAAAACTGTTTTTT.